This T cell receptor (beta chain) was captured in a study of shared clonotypes between healthy human individuals. CDR3 length: 16 residues. Trimming cost V 5 bases and J 0 bases, with 13 bases left between them. Germline V gives CDR1 SNHLY, CDR2 FYNNEI. Clones were sequenced by immunoSEQ multiplex PCR, and TCRdb holds only the in-frame ones, with some missing. The table includes over 2 million clones, just under 95% detected once. The TCR comes from a man between 18 and 35 years old in good health. Some clones in this sample may be carry-over from other donors' samples. The chain joins TRBV2 to TRBJ2-2, with a weak D call TRBD2 (7 bases). Sequenced: naive CD4+ T cells from PBMCs. The subset denotes: CD45RA+ positively selected. The CDR3: CASSFSGGANTGELFF. CDR3 bases: TGTGCCAGCAGTTTTTCGGGGGGCGCGAACACCGGGGAGCTGTTTTTT.